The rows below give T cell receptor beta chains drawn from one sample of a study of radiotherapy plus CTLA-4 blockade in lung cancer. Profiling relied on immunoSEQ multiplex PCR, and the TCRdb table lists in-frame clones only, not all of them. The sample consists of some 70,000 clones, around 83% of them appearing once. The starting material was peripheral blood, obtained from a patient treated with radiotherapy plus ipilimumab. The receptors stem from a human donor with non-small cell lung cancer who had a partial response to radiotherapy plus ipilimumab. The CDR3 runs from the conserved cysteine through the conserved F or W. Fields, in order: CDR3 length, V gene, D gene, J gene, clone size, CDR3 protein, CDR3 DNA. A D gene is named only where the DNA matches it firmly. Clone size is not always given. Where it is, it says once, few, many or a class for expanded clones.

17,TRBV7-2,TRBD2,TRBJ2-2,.,CASSGMAGGPDTGELFF,TGTGCCAGCAGCGGTATGGCGGGAGGGCCTGACACCGGGGAGCTGTTTTTT
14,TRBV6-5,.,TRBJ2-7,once,CASSYSDDSYEQYF,TGTGCCAGCAGTTACTCCGACGACAGCTACGAGCAGTACTTC
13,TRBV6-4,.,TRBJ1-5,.,CASSQEGNQPQHF,TGTGCCAGCAGTCAGGAGGGCAATCAGCCCCAGCATTTT
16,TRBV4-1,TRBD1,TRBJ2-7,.,CASSQAGTGGSYEQYF,TGCGCCAGCAGCCAAGCCGGGACAGGGGGCTCCTACGAGCAGTACTTC
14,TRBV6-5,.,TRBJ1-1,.,CASLGTRGGTEAFF,TGTGCCAGCCTCGGGACTCGGGGAGGCACTGAAGCTTTCTTT
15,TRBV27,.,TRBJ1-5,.,CASSFNGGAGQPQHF,TGTGCCAGCAGTTTCAACGGGGGGGCAGGTCAGCCCCAGCATTTT
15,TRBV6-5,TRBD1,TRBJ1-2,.,CASSYSGGSYYGYTF,TGTGCCAGCAGTTACTCAGGGGGCAGTTACTATGGCTACACCTTC
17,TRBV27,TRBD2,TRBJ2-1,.,CASSSEWTSGTHNEQFF,TGTGCCAGCAGTTCCGAATGGACTAGCGGAACACACAATGAGCAGTTCTTC
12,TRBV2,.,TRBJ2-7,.,CASQGDSPEQYF,TGTGCCAGCCAGGGGGACTCTCCCGAGCAGTACTTC
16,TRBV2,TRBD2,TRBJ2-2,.,CASSEGAGGPGGELFF,TGTGCCAGCAGTGAAGGGGCGGGAGGGCCCGGCGGGGAGCTGTTTTTT
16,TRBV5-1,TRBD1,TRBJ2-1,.,CASSSSGTGSYNEQFF,TGCGCCAGCAGCTCCTCCGGGACAGGTTCCTACAATGAGCAGTTCTTC
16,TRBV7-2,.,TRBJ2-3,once,CASSLGGTTGTDTQYF,TGTGCCAGCAGCCTCGGAGGGACCACCGGCACAGATACGCAGTATTTT
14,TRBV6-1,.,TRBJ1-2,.,CASSGWDTGYGYTF,TGTGCCAGCAGTGGATGGGACACTGGCTATGGCTACACCTTC
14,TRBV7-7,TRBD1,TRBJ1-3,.,CASSPGTGANTIYF,TGTGCCAGCAGCCCCGGGACAGGCGCAAACACCATATATTTT
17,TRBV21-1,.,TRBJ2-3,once,CASSISDFDRGTDTQYF,TGTGCCAGCAGCATATCCGATTTCGACAGGGGCACAGATACGCAGTATTTT
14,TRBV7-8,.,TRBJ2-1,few,CASSLVDSSNEQFF,TGTGCCAGCAGCTTAGTAGACTCGTCTAATGAGCAGTTCTTC
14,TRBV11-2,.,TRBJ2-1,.,CASSLQVSYNEQFF,TGTGCCAGCAGCTTGCAGGTATCCTACAATGAGCAGTTCTTC
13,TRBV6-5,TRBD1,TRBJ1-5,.,CASSNRGGQPQHF,TGTGCCAGCAGTAACAGGGGCGGTCAGCCCCAGCATTTT
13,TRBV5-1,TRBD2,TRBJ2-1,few,CASSLEASGEQFF,TGCGCCAGCAGCTTGGAGGCTAGCGGTGAGCAGTTCTTC
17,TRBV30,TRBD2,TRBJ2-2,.,CAWSVASGKGRSGELFF,TGTGCCTGGAGTGTGGCTAGCGGGAAAGGGAGGTCCGGGGAGCTGTTTTTT
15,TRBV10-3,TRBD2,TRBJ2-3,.,CAISGLAGGPDTQYF,TGTGCCATCAGTGGTCTAGCGGGAGGCCCAGATACGCAGTATTTT
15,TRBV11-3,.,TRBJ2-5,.,CASSFRAGYQETQYF,TGTGCCAGCAGCTTCAGGGCCGGGTACCAAGAGACCCAGTACTTC
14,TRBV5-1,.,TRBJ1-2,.,CASSPDSKNYGYTF,TGCGCCAGCAGTCCGGACAGCAAGAACTATGGCTACACCTTC
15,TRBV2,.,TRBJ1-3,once,CASSDSGISRNTIYF,TGTGCCAGCAGTGATTCGGGTATAAGTAGAAACACCATATATTTT
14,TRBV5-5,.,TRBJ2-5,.,CASSLVAGIETQYF,TGTGCCAGCAGCTTGGTGGCAGGGATAGAGACCCAGTACTTC
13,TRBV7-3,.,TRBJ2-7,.,CASSPAGGREQYF,TGTGCCAGCAGCCCCGCTGGAGGACGCGAGCAGTACTTC
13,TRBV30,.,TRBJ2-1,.,CAWSVGGYNEQFF,TGTGCCTGGAGTGTAGGCGGTTACAATGAGCAGTTCTTC
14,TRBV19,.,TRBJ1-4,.,CASSANSHFEKLFF,TGTGCCAGTAGTGCTAACTCTCATTTTGAAAAACTGTTTTTT
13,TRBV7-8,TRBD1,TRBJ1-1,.,CASSLNRGTEAFF,TGTGCCAGCAGCTTAAACAGGGGCACTGAAGCTTTCTTT
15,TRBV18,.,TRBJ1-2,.,CASSPPGLQGYGYTF,TGTGCCAGCTCACCACCGGGGCTACAGGGATATGGCTACACCTTC
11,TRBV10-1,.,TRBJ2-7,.,CASSDSYEQYF,TGCGCCAGCTCGGACTCCTACGAGCAGTACTTC
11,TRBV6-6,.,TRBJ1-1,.,CASTTFLITFF,TGTGCCAGCACCACATTCCTTATAACTTTCTTT
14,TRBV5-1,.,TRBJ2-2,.,CASSLAGLAGELFF,TGCGCCAGCAGCTTGGCCGGGTTAGCCGGGGAGCTGTTTTTT
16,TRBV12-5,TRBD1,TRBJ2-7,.,CASGSLRTGSAREQYF,TGTGCTAGTGGTTCGTTGCGGACAGGGAGCGCGCGCGAGCAGTACTTC
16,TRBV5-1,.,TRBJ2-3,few,CASSLSGGRLADTQYF,TGCGCCAGCAGCTTGTCCGGGGGGCGATTGGCAGATACGCAGTATTTT
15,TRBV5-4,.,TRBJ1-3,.,CASSPYAVAGNTIYF,TGTGCCAGCAGCCCCTATGCGGTGGCTGGAAACACCATATATTTT
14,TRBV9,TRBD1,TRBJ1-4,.,CASSYGTGREKLFF,TGTGCCAGCAGCTACGGGACAGGGCGAGAAAAACTGTTTTTT
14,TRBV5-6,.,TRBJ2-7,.,CASSLYRVSYEQYF,TGTGCCAGCAGCTTGTACAGAGTCAGCTACGAGCAGTACTTC
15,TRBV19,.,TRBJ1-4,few,CASTSLGGPNEKLFF,TGTGCCAGTACCTCTTTGGGGGGGCCGAATGAAAAACTGTTTTTT
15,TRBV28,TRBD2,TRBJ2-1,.,CASSSYATSWYEQFF,TGTGCCAGCAGTTCTTATGCGACTAGCTGGTATGAGCAGTTCTTC
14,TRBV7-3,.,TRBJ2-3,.,CASSLDGGPDTQYF,TGTGCCAGCAGCTTAGATGGAGGGCCAGATACGCAGTATTTT
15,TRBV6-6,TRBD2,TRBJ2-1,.,CASSYSSSGKSEQFF,TGTGCCAGCAGTTACTCGTCTAGCGGGAAGAGTGAGCAGTTCTTC
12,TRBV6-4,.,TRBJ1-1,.,CASSGGSKSFFF,TGTGCCAGCAGTGGGGGCTCAAAGTCCTTTTTCTTT
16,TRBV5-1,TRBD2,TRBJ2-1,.,CASSHVLAGGPNEQFF,TGCGCCAGCAGCCACGTACTAGCGGGAGGGCCCAATGAGCAGTTCTTC
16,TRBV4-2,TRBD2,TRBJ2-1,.,CASSQDASGRANEQFF,TGTGCCAGCAGCCAAGATGCTAGCGGGAGGGCCAATGAGCAGTTCTTC
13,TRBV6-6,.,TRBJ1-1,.,CASSRTLNTEAFF,TGTGCCAGCAGCCGGACTTTGAACACTGAAGCTTTCTTT
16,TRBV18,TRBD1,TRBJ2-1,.,CASSPRSGQGFGEQFF,TGTGCCAGCTCACCACGGTCGGGACAGGGTTTTGGTGAGCAGTTCTTC
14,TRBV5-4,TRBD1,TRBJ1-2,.,CASSARGQGYGYTF,TGTGCCAGCAGCGCCCGGGGACAGGGCTATGGCTACACCTTC
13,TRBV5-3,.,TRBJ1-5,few,CATPTVNNQPQHF,TGTGCCACCCCGACAGTAAACAATCAGCCCCAGCATTTT
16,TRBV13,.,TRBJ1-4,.,CASSPGLTATNEKLFF,TGTGCCAGCAGCCCTGGGTTGACAGCAACTAATGAAAAACTGTTTTTT
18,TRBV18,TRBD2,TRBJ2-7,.,CASSPRGLAGKNSYEQYF,TGTGCCAGCTCACCACGCGGACTAGCGGGAAAAAACTCCTACGAGCAGTACTTC
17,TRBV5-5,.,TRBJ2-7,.,CASSSGAGRLSSYEQYF,TGTGCCAGCAGCTCCGGGGCGGGGCGGCTCAGCTCCTACGAGCAGTACTTC
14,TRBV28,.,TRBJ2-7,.,CASTLPGTPYEQYF,TGTGCCAGCACCCTCCCTGGGACACCCTACGAGCAGTACTTC
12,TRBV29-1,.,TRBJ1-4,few,CSVGNSNEKLFF,TGCAGCGTTGGGAACAGTAATGAAAAACTGTTTTTT
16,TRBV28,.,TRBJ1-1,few,CASSFLLGGAKTEAFF,TGTGCCAGCAGTTTTTTATTAGGGGGGGCTAAAACTGAAGCTTTCTTT
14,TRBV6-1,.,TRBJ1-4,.,CASRGLAGAEKLFF,TGTGCCAGCAGAGGGTTAGCAGGGGCCGAAAAACTGTTTTTT
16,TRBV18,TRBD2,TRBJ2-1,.,CASSPPSGSSYNEQFF,TGTGCCAGCTCACCACCGAGCGGGAGTTCCTACAATGAGCAGTTCTTC
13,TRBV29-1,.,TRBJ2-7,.,CSVETGQGDEQYF,TGCAGCGTTGAAACAGGGCAGGGCGACGAGCAGTACTTC